This T cell receptor beta chain was found in a study of CD8 T cells in ankylosing spondylitis. Findings and caveats of the study: The authors reported significant enrichment of disease-linked clones in matched ankylosing spondylitis synovial fluid. The disease-linked clones had a CD8+ phenotype and low blood frequencies. It appeared that ankylosing spondylitis blood was characterized by a TCR beta motif of several highly homologous variants.

In germline, CDR1 is SNHLY, CDR2 FYNNEI. This CDR3 contains 14 residues. Trimming took 1 base from V and 4 from J, leaving 10 bases between them. Each CDR3 protein is one row after TCRdb ran MiXCR on the 5' RACE reads. The table has about 440,000 distinct CDR3 sequences, more than 15% seen once; the top ten hold approximately 0.93%. This clonotype was picked up many times. The antigen remains undetermined. This sequence originates from a male donor with ankylosing spondylitis. V usage is TRBV2 and J usage is TRBJ1-2, with TRBD1 as a possible D gene (5 bases). The material sequenced was blood, either unsorted or a sorted T cell fraction (not recorded which). The CDR3 spells CASSEEGIGYGYTF. The CDR3 region has the DNA TGTGCCAGCAGTGAAGAGGGGATTGGCTATGGCTACACCTTC.